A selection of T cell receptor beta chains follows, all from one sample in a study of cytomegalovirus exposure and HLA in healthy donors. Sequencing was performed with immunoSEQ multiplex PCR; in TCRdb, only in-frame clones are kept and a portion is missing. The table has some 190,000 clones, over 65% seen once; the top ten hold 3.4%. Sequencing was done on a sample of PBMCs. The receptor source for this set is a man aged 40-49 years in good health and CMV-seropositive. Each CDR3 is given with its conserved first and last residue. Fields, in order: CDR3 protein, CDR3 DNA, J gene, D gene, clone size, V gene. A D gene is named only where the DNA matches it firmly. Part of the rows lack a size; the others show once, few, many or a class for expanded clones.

CASSPGQTGNTIYF	TGTGCCAGCTCGCCTGGACAGACCGGAAACACCATATATTTT	TRBJ1-3	NA	NA	TRBV18
CASSFSQGSGVTDTQYF	TGTGCCAGCAGCTTTAGCCAGGGTAGCGGAGTCACAGATACGCAGTATTTT	TRBJ2-3	NA	NA	TRBV7-3
CASSQVSASSYNEQFF	TGTGCCAGCAGCCAAGTTTCCGCCAGCTCCTACAATGAGCAGTTCTTC	TRBJ2-1	NA	few	TRBV4-2
CASRLLQETQYF	TGTGCCAGCAGACTTCTCCAAGAGACCCAGTACTTC	TRBJ2-5	NA	NA	TRBV2
CASSQGQGRGEQYF	TGTGCCAGCAGCCAGGGGCAGGGGAGAGGCGAGCAGTACTTC	TRBJ2-7	NA	NA	TRBV6-5
CASRTRNEGGYTF	TGTGCCAGTAGGACAAGGAATGAGGGTGGCTACACCTTC	TRBJ1-2	NA	once	TRBV19
CASSFWTGGTAGANVLTF	TGTGCCAGTAGTTTCTGGACAGGGGGAACGGCTGGGGCCAACGTCCTGACTTTC	TRBJ2-6	TRBD1	NA	TRBV19
CASTEYSGNTIYF	TGTGCCAGTACAGAATACTCTGGAAACACCATATATTTT	TRBJ1-3	NA	NA	TRBV19
CASNPYREADTQYF	TGTGCCAGCAACCCCTATCGGGAGGCGGATACGCAGTATTTT	TRBJ2-3	TRBD2	NA	TRBV7-2
CASSLWDPGQADQYF	TGTGCCAGCAGCTTATGGGATCCGGGACAGGCAGACCAGTACTTC	TRBJ2-5	TRBD1	NA	TRBV7-6
CASGLVIGTGESYGYTF	TGTGCTAGTGGTTTGGTAATAGGGACAGGGGAGAGCTATGGCTACACCTTC	TRBJ1-2	TRBD1	NA	TRBV12-5
CASSGTDRGKPGELFF	TGTGCCAGCAGCGGCACAGACAGGGGAAAGCCCGGGGAGCTGTTTTTT	TRBJ2-2	TRBD1	NA	TRBV9
CAISDFESNQPQHF	TGTGCCATCAGTGATTTTGAGAGCAATCAGCCCCAGCATTTT	TRBJ1-5	NA	NA	TRBV10-3
CASSLNRLNTEAFF	TGCGCCAGCAGCTTGAACAGACTGAACACTGAAGCTTTCTTT	TRBJ1-1	NA	NA	TRBV5-1
CASSVGLMETQYF	TGTGCCAGCAGCGTAGGCCTAATGGAGACCCAGTACTTC	TRBJ2-5	NA	NA	TRBV9
CASSYGLAGDYEQYF	TGTGCCAGCAGTTATGGACTAGCGGGAGACTACGAGCAGTACTTC	TRBJ2-7	TRBD2	NA	TRBV6-6
CAGGGAGLPNQPQHF	TGTGCCGGAGGGGGGGCAGGACTTCCCAATCAGCCCCAGCATTTT	TRBJ1-5	NA	NA	TRBV6-1
CASGSAGTAGTYQPQHF	TGTGCTAGTGGTTCCGCCGGGACAGCTGGGACTTATCAGCCCCAGCATTTT	TRBJ1-5	TRBD1	NA	TRBV12-5
CATSREGLAGGSNEQFF	TGTGCCACCAGCAGGGAAGGACTAGCGGGAGGGTCCAATGAGCAGTTCTTC	TRBJ2-1	TRBD2	once	TRBV15
CASSLPGQIYGYTF	TGCGCCAGCAGCTTACCGGGACAGATCTATGGCTACACCTTC	TRBJ1-2	TRBD1	few	TRBV5-1
CASSVGDRGTQYF	TGTGCCAGCAGCGTGGGGGACAGGGGGACCCAGTACTTC	TRBJ2-5	TRBD1	NA	TRBV9
CASSFRQVAYEQYF	TGTGCCAGCAGCTTCCGACAGGTGGCCTACGAGCAGTACTTC	TRBJ2-7	NA	NA	TRBV7-8
CASSKGRGLDEQYF	TGTGCCAGCAGCAAGGGCAGGGGGCTTGACGAGCAGTACTTC	TRBJ2-7	TRBD1	NA	TRBV11-1
CASSGGQGAIAYGYTF	TGTGCCAGCAGTGGGGGTCAGGGGGCGATCGCTTATGGCTACACCTTC	TRBJ1-2	TRBD1	NA	TRBV25-1
CASSLRGFNTEAFF	TGTGCCAGCAGTTTAAGGGGGTTTAACACTGAAGCTTTCTTT	TRBJ1-1	NA	few	TRBV28
CASRSPGGTDTQYF	TGTGCCAGCAGGAGTCCAGGGGGAACAGATACGCAGTATTTT	TRBJ2-3	TRBD1	NA	TRBV6-5
CASSYSPAGGQETQYF	TGTGCCAGCAGTTACTCCCCGGCAGGTGGACAAGAGACCCAGTACTTC	TRBJ2-5	NA	NA	TRBV6-5
CASSPPGGRQETQYF	TGTGCCAGCAGTCCCCCAGGGGGTCGGCAAGAGACCCAGTACTTC	TRBJ2-5	TRBD1	NA	TRBV28
CASSPEETQYF	TGTGCCAGCTCACCGGAGGAGACCCAGTACTTC	TRBJ2-5	NA	NA	TRBV18
CASSEEAGAENEQFF	TGTGCCAGCAGTGAAGAGGCGGGAGCAGAGAATGAGCAGTTCTTC	TRBJ2-1	TRBD2	NA	TRBV6-4
CASSYGRTGQATQYF	TGTGCCAGCAGTTACGGACGGACAGGGCAGGCTACGCAGTATTTT	TRBJ2-3	TRBD1	few	TRBV6-5
CASSLGQGYEQYF	TGCGCCAGCAGCCTGGGACAGGGCTACGAGCAGTACTTC	TRBJ2-7	TRBD1	NA	TRBV4-1
CASSPAYRGRTGELFF	TGTGCCAGCAGTCCAGCTTACAGGGGGCGCACCGGGGAGCTGTTTTTT	TRBJ2-2	TRBD1	NA	TRBV6-6
CASSHGGTEVYEQYF	TGTGCCAGCAGCCACGGCGGGACAGAGGTCTACGAGCAGTACTTC	TRBJ2-7	NA	NA	TRBV4-2
CASSGTSGSHNEQFF	TGCGCCAGCAGCGGGACTAGCGGGAGCCACAATGAGCAGTTCTTC	TRBJ2-1	TRBD2	NA	TRBV5-1
CASSRLAGGGGELFF	TGTGCCAGCAGTCGACTAGCGGGAGGTGGCGGGGAGCTGTTTTTT	TRBJ2-2	TRBD2	NA	TRBV6-4
CASSPTAGTANTEAFF	TGTGCCAGCAGCCCTACCGCCGGGACAGCGAACACTGAAGCTTTCTTT	TRBJ1-1	TRBD1	NA	TRBV6-4
CASSYPVGRGRTEAFF	TGTGCCAGCAGCTACCCCGTCGGCAGGGGGCGGACTGAAGCTTTCTTT	TRBJ1-1	TRBD1	NA	TRBV6-6
CASREETGVETQYF	TGTGCCAGCAGAGAAGAGACAGGGGTAGAGACCCAGTACTTC	TRBJ2-5	TRBD1	NA	TRBV6-1
CASSNVSDSTYEQYF	TGTGCCAGCAGCAACGTCTCGGACAGTACCTACGAGCAGTACTTC	TRBJ2-7	NA	NA	TRBV21-1
CASSVVRGEQFF	TGTGCCAGCAGCGTAGTAAGGGGGGAGCAGTTCTTC	TRBJ2-1	NA	NA	TRBV9
CASSPPRIAGAGTDTQYF	TGTGCCAGCTCACCGCCCCGGATAGCGGGGGCTGGGACAGATACGCAGTATTTT	TRBJ2-3	TRBD2	NA	TRBV18
CASSGTSGRRDEQFF	TGTGCCAGCAGCGGGACTAGCGGGAGGAGGGATGAGCAGTTCTTC	TRBJ2-1	TRBD2	NA	TRBV5-4
CASSDQGNDEQFF	TGCGCCAGCAGCGATCAGGGGAACGATGAGCAGTTCTTC	TRBJ2-1	NA	few	TRBV5-1
CASSQAFGVIEKLFF	TGCGCCAGCAGCCAAGCTTTCGGGGTTATCGAAAAACTGTTTTTT	TRBJ1-4	NA	NA	TRBV4-1